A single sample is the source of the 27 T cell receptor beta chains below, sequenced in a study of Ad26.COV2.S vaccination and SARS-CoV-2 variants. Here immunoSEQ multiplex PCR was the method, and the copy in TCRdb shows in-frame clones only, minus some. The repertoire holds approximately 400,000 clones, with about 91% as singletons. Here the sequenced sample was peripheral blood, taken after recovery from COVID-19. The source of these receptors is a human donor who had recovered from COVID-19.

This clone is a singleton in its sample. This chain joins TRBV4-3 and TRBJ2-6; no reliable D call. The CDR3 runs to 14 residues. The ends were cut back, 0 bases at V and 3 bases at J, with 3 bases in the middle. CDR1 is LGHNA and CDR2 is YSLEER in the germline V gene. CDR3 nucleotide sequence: TGCGCCAGCAGCCAAGATGTTGGGGCCAACGTCCTGACTTTC. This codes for CASSQDVGANVLTF.

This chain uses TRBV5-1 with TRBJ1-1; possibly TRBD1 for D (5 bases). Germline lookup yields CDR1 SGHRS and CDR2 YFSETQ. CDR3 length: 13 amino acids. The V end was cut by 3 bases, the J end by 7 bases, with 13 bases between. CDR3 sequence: CASSWGPKYEAFF. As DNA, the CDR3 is TGCGCCAGCAGCTGGGGACCGAAGTATGAAGCTTTCTTT. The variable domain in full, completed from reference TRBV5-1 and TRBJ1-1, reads KAGVTQTPRYLIKTRGQQVTLSCSPISGHRSVSWYQQTPGQGLQFLFEYFSETQRNKGNFPGRFSGRQFSNSRSEMNVSTLELGDSALYLCASSWGPKYEAFFGQGTRLTVV.

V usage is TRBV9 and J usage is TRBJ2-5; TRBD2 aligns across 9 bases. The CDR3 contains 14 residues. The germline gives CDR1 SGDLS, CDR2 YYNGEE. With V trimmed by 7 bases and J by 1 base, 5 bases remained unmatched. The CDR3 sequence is CASGLAGFQETQYF. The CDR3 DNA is TGTGCCAGCGGCCTAGCGGGGTTCCAAGAGACCCAGTACTTC.

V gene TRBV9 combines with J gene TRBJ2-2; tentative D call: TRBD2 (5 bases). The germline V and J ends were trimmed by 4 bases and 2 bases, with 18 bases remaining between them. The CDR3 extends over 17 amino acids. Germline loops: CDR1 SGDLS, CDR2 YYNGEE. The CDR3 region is CASSSHPREPNTGELFF. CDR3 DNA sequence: TGTGCCAGCAGCTCGCACCCCCGGGAACCCAACACCGGGGAGCTGTTTTTT.

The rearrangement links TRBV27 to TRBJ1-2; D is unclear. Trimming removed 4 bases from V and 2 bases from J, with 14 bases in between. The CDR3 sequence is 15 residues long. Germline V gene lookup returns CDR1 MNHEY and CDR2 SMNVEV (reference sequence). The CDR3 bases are TGTGCCAGCAGTTCTCTCGCGACGAAGAACTATGGCTACACCTTC. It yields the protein CASSSLATKNYGYTF.

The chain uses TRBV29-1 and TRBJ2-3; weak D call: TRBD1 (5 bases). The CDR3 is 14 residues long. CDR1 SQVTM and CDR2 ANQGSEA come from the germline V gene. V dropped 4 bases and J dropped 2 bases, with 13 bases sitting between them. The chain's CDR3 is CSVVGLLPTDTQYF. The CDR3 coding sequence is TGCAGCGTTGTGGGGCTCCTACCCACAGATACGCAGTATTTT.

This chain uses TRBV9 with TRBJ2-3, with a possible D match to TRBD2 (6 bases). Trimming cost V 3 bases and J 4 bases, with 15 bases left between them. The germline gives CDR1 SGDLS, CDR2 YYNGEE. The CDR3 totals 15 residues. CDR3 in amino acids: CASSETRAYADTQYF. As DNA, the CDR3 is TGTGCCAGCAGCGAGACTAGGGCATACGCAGATACGCAGTATTTT.

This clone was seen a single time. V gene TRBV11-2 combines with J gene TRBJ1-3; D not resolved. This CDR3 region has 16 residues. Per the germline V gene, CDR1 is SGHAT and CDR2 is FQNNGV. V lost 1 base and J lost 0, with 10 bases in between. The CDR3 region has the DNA TGTGCCAGCAGCTTAGTTGGAGGGAGCTCTGGAAACACCATATATTTT. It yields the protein CASSLVGGSSGNTIYF. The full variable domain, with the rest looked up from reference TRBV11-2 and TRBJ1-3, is EAGVAQSPRYKIIEKRQSVAFWCNPISGHATLYWYQQILGQGPKLLIQFQNNGVVDDSQLPKDRFSAERLKGVDSTLKIQPAKLEDSAVYLCASSLVGGSSGNTIYFGEGSWLTVV.

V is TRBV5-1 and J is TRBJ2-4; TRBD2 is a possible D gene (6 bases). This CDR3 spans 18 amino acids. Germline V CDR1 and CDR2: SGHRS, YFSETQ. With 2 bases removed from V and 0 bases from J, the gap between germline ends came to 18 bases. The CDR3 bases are TGCGCCAGCAGCTTTTTGCGGGGCAGCCCCTTAGCCAAAAACATTCAGTACTTC. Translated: CASSFLRGSPLAKNIQYF.

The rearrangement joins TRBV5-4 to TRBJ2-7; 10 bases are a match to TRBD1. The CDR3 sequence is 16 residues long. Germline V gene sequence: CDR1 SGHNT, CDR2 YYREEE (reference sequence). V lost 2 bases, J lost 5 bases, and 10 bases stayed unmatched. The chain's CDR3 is CASSFPRQGAFDEQYF. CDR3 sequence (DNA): TGTGCCAGCAGCTTCCCTCGACAGGGGGCGTTTGACGAGCAGTACTTC.

CDR3 sequence (DNA): TGTGCCAGCAGGCGGGCCTATGGCTACACCTTC. Translation gives CASRRAYGYTF. The V gene is TRBV19, the J gene TRBJ1-2; D not resolved. The CDR3 runs to 11 residues. V was trimmed by 9 bases and J by 4 bases, leaving 9 bases between them. Per germline, CDR1 LNHDA and CDR2 SQIVND (reference sequence).

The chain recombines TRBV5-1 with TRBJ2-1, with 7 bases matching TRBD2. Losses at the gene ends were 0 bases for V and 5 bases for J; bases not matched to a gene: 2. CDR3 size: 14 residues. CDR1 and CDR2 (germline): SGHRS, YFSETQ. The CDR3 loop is CASSLALADNEQFF. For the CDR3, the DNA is TGCGCCAGCAGCTTGGCGCTAGCGGACAATGAGCAGTTCTTC.

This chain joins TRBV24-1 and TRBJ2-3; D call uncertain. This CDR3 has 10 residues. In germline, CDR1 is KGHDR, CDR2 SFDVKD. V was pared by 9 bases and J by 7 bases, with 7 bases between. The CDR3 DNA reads TGTGCCACCTGTCGGCATACGCAGTATTTT. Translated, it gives CATCRHTQYF.

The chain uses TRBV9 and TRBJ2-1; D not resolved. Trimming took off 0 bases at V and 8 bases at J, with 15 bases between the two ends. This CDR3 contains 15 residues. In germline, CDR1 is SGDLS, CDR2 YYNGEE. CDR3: CASSVEPDPTDEQFF. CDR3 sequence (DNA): TGTGCCAGCAGCGTAGAGCCGGACCCAACCGATGAGCAGTTCTTC.

The CDR3 here is CASSLPGGNGYTF. The DNA of the CDR3 is TGTGCCAGCAGCTTACCAGGCGGGAATGGCTACACCTTC. The V call is TRBV7-2, the J call TRBJ1-2; no clear D. The CDR3 has 13 amino acids. V gave up 2 bases and J gave up 6 bases, with 10 bases separating them. The germline V gene encodes CDR1 SGHTA and CDR2 FQGNSA.

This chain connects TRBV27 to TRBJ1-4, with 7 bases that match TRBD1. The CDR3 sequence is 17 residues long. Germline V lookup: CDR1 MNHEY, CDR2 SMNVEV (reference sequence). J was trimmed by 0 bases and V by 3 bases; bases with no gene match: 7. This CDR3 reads CASSFRGLFATNEKLFF. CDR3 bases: TGTGCCAGCAGTTTCAGGGGGTTGTTTGCAACTAATGAAAAACTGTTTTTT. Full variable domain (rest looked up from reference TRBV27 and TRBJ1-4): EAQVTQNPRYLITVTGKKLTVTCSQNMNHEYMSWYRQDPGLGLRQIYYSMNVEVTDKGDVPEGYKVSRKEKRNFPLILESPSPNQTSLYFCASSFRGLFATNEKLFFGSGTQLSVL.

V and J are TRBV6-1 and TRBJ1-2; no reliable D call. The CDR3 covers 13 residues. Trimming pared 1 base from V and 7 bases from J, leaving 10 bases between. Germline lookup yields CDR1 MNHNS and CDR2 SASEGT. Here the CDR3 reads CASSEVRGRGYTF. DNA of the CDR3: TGTGCCAGCAGTGAAGTAAGAGGGCGTGGCTACACCTTC.

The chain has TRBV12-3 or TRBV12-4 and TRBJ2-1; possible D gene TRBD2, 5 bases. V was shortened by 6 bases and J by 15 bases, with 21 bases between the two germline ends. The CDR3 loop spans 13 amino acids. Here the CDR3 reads CASSPPSKFVRFF. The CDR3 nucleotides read TGTGCCAGCAGCCCCCCTAGCAAATTCGTTCGGTTCTTC.

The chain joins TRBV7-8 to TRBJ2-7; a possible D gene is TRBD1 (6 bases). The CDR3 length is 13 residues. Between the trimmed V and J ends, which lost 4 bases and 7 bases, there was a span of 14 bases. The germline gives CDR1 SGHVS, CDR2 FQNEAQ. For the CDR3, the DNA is TGTGCCAGCAGCTCTTGGACAGTCCAGGAGCAGTACTTC. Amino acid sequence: CASSSWTVQEQYF.

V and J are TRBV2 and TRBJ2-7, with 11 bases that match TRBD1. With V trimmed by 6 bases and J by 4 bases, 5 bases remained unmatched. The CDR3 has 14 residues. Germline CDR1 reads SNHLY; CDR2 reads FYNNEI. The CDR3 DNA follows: TGTGCCAGCAGCGGACAGGGGGCGCGATACGAGCAGTACTTC. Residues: CASSGQGARYEQYF.

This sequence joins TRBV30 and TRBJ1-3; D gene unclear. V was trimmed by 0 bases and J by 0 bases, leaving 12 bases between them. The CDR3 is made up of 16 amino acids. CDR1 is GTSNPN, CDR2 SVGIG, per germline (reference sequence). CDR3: CAWSVLRPSSGNTIYF. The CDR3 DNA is TGTGCCTGGAGTGTACTACGACCGAGCTCTGGAAACACCATATATTTT.

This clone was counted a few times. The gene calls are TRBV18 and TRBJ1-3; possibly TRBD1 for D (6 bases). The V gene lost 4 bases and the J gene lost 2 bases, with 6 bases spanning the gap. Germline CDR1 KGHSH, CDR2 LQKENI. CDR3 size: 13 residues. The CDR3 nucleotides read TGTGCCAGCTCACGGGACACTGGAAACACCATATATTTT. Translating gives CASSRDTGNTIYF.

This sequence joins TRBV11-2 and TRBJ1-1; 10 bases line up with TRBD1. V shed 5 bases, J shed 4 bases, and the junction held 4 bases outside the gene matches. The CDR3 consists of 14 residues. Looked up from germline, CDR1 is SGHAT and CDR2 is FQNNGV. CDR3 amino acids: CASSKRTGGTEAFF. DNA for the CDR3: TGTGCCAGCAGCAAAAGGACAGGGGGCACTGAAGCTTTCTTT.

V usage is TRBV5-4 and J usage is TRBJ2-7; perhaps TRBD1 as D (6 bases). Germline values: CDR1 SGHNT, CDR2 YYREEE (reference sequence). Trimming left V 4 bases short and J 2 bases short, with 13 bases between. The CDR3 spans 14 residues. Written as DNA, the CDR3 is TGTGCCAGCAGCCGGGACACCGGGACCTACGAGCAGTACTTC. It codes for CASSRDTGTYEQYF.

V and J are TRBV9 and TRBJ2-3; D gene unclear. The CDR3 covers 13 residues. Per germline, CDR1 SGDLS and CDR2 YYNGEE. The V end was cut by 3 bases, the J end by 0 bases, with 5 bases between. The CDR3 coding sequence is TGTGCCAGCAGCGGTGCCAGCACAGATACGCAGTATTTT. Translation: CASSGASTDTQYF.

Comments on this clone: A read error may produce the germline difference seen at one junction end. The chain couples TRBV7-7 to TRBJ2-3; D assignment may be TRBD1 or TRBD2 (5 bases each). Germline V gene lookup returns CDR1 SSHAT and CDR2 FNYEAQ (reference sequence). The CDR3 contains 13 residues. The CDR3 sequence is CASSSLGPDTQYF. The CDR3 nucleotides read TGTGCTAGCAGCTCCCTGGGACCAGATACGCAGTATTTT.

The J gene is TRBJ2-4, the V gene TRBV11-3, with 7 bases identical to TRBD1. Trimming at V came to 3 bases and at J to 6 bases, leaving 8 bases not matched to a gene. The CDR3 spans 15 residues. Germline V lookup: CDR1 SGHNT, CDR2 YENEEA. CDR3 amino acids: CASSLGSDRVNIQYF. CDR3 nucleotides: TGTGCCAGCAGCTTGGGGTCAGACAGGGTAAACATTCAGTACTTC.